The 5 T cell receptor beta chains given below trace back to one sample, sequenced in a study of blood T cell repertoires in COVID-19. Assay: immunoSEQ multiplex PCR; the TCRdb copy retains only in-frame clones and omits some. The sample has 300,000 to 350,000 clones; around 88% are singletons. Sequencing used peripheral blood. These receptors were obtained from a woman aged 25 to 39 with COVID-19, enrolled during active disease.

In this sample, this clone turned up a few times. V gene TRBV30 combines with J gene TRBJ1-4, with D tentatively TRBD1 (6 bases). Germline CDR1 is GTSNPN and CDR2 is SVGIG (reference sequence). The CDR3 has 13 residues. V was clipped by 8 bases and J by 4 bases, with 14 bases between them. DNA of the CDR3: TGTGCCGCTAACCGGGACATTAATGAAAAACTGTTTTTT. As protein: CAANRDINEKLFF.

The chain uses TRBV10-1 and TRBJ2-3, with a possible D match to TRBD2 (5 bases). Germline V lookup: CDR1 WNHNN, CDR2 SYGVQD (reference sequence). Deletions cut 1 base from V and 5 bases from J, with 16 bases between. This CDR3 has 16 amino acids. This CDR3 is CASSECSSPARDTQYF. In DNA, the CDR3 is TGCGCCAGCAGTGAGTGTTCTAGCCCCGCCCGAGATACGCAGTATTTT.

The CDR3 DNA reads as TGTGCCAGCAGTTACGGGAGGACCTACAATGAGCAGTTCTTC. Translated: CASSYGRTYNEQFF. The chain recombines TRBV6-6 with TRBJ2-1; D is possibly TRBD2 (6 bases). Germline lookup yields CDR1 MNHNY and CDR2 SVGAGI (reference sequence). Trimming removed 2 bases from V and 2 bases from J, with 7 bases in between. CDR3 size: 14 residues.

V is TRBV3-1 (or the pseudogene TRBV3-2) and J is TRBJ1-1; possibly TRBD1 for D (6 bases). V lost 11 bases, J lost 10 bases, and 17 bases lay in between. The CDR3 covers 11 residues. Germline CDR1 and CDR2: LGHDT and YNNKEL (reference sequence). CDR3 sequence (DNA): TGTGCCGCCCGGGGGGGCAGGGGAGCTTTCTTT. Translated, it gives CAARGGRGAFF.

This chain connects TRBV3-1 (or the pseudogene TRBV3-2) to TRBJ2-5; maybe TRBD1 (5 bases). CDR1 is LGHDT, CDR2 YNNKEL, per germline (reference sequence). The V and J ends lost 5 bases and 4 bases respectively, with 11 bases between them. CDR3 size: 13 residues. The CDR3 loop reads CASSTRDSETQYF. The DNA of the CDR3 is TGTGCCAGCAGCACCAGGGATTCAGAGACCCAGTACTTC.